There are many counts of the clone carrying this T cell receptor beta chain. No antigen is known for it. Sequence at one end of the junction differs from germline and may be a read error. These gene names are mouse names. With the read ending 4 residues before the CDR3 end, the germline J gene is used to fill in that end. The source of the sample is a study of CD8+ T cells in alopecia areata. The study's findings and limits: Scalp specimens additionally yield sequences from normal skin's resident alphabeta T cells.

cDNA reverse transcribed from extracted RNA served as the sequencing template. Assay used: immunoSEQ multiplex PCR; TCRdb lists only in-frame clones, some missing. This sample comprises under 2,000 clones, none seen once only. The CDR3 spans 15 residues. Germline V gives CDR1 FNHDT, CDR2 SITEND (reference sequence). The receptor was derived from a C3H/HeJ mouse with alopecia areata. Mouse MHC haplotype: H2-k. Material for sequencing was lesional skin. This sequence joins TRBV19 and TRBJ2-7; 8 bases fit TRBD1. This CDR3 reads CASSAYRGFSHEQYF. The CDR3 DNA, read in part, is TGTGCCAGCAGTGCATACAGGGGGTTCTCCCAT.